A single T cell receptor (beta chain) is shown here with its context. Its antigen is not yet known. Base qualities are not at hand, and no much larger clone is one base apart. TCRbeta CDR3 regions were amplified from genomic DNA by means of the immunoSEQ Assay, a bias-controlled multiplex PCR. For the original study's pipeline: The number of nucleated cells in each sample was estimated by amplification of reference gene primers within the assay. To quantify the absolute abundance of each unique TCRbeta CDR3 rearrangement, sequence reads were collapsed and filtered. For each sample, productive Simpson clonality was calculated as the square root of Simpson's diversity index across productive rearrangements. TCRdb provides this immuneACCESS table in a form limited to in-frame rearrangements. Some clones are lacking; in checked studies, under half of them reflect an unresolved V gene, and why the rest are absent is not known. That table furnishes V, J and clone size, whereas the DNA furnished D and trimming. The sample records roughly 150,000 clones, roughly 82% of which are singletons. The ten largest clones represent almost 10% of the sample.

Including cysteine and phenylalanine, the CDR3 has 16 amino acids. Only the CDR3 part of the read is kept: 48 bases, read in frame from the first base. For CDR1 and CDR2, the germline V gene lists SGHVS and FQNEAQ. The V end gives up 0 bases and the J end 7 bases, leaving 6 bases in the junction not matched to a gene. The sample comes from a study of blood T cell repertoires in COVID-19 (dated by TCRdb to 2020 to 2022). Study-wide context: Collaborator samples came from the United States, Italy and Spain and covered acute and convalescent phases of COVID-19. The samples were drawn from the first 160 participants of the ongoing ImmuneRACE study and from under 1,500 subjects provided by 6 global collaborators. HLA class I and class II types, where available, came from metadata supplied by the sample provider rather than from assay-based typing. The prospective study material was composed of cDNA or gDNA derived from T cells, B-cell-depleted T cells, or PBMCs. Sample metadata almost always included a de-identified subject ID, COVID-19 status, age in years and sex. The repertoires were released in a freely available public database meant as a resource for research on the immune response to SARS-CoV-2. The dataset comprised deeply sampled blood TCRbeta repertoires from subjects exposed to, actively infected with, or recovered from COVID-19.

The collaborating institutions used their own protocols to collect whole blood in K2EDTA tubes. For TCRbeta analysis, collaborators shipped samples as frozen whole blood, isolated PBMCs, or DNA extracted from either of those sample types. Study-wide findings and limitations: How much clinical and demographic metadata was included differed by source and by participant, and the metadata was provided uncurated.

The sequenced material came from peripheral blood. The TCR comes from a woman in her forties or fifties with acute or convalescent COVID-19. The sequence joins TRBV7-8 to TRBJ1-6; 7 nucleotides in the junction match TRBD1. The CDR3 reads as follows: CASSLASGGWNSPLHF. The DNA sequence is TGTGCCAGCAGCTTAGCCTCAGGGGGTTGGAATTCACCCCTCCACTTT. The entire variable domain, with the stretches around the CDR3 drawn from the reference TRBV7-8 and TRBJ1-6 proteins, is GAGVSQSPRYKVAKRGQDVALRCDPISGHVSLFWYQQALGQGPEFLTYFQNEAQLDKSGLPSDRFFAERPEGSVSTLKIQRTQQEDSAVYLCASSLASGGWNSPLHFGNGTRLTVT.